Given below is one T cell receptor (beta chain) in context. This receptor's antigen is unknown. The sample holds no much larger clone one base away, and base qualities are not on file. The sample originates from a study of response to subunit inactivated influenza vaccine (dated by TCRdb to the late 2010s). Regarding the complete study: Deep quantitative T cell receptor repertoire profiling was used in the study to track responses to a trivalent subunit inactivated influenza vaccine. Beyond this particular receptor, the publication reports: The authors suggested that each seasonal influenza vaccination may recruit only a limited number of new T cells.

The CDR3 holds 12 amino acids from the cysteine to the phenylalanine. The entry retains the CDR3 DNA only, 36 bases that are in frame from base 1. CDR1 and CDR2 are drawn from the germline V gene: KGHDR, SFDVKD. For this chain, trimming is 6 bases at the V end and 7 bases at the J end, and the number of junction bases without a gene match is 5. The library was prepared using RT-PCR. The data were produced on an Illumina HiSeq 2500. In TCRdb, the public reads were trimmed at Q25 with fastp and aligned with MiXCR, with productive beta chains retained. Rows matching on CDR3 protein sequence are summarized as one entry with the most common DNA and genes. The sample table lists roughly 650,000 distinct CDR3 sequences, around 15% of them with a count of one. The top ten hold 7.5% to 9% of the sample.

Sequencing was performed on PBMCs from blood, taken 14 to 15 days before vaccination. The chain employs TRBV24-1 and TRBJ2-7; 7 bases in the middle match TRBD1. This clonotype was sampled from a man aged 50-59 years who received an inactivated influenza vaccine. Donor details come from another sample of the same person, matched by shared clones. The DNA sequence follows: TGTGCCACCAGTCAAGGGGGCAGGGAGCAGTACTTC. It is translated as CATSQGGREQYF.